This entry concerns a single TCR beta chain. Per the study methods: The assay estimated nucleated cells by amplifying reference gene primers. Libraries were prepared by immunoSEQ multiplex PCR; TCRdb keeps only in-frame clonotypes and omits some of them. V and J calls and clone size are as listed in that table; D and trimming were resolved from the DNA. The sample includes a few hundred thousand clones, approximately 90% of them seen just once. The data belong to a study of blood T cell repertoires in COVID-19. Study at large: T cells, B-cell-depleted T cells, or PBMCs provided the cDNA or gDNA that served as material.

Cohorts were based on clinical histories the participants reported. Resolution of symptoms, clearance, or two negative PCRs was present in recovered Cohort 3 donors. CDR3 length: 16 residues. The V gene end was trimmed by 4 bases and the J gene end by 2 bases; junction bases not matched to a gene: 3. In germline, CDR1 is ENHRY, CDR2 SYGVKD. The V and J genes are TRBV10-3 and TRBJ2-3; 13 nucleotides line up with TRBD2. This sequence originates from an older woman who had recovered from COVID-19. The sequenced material came from PBMCs or T cells enriched from blood (not recorded which). The CDR3 sequence is CAISGGLAGLTDTQYF. CDR3 DNA: TGTGCCATCAGTGGGGGACTAGCGGGGCTCACAGATACGCAGTATTTT.